These 20 T cell receptor beta chains share one sample of origin, sequenced in a study of early T cells in non-severe SARS-CoV-2 infection. TCRdb independently ran MiXCR on the 5' RACE reads; one entry per CDR3 protein. The sample carries approximately 65,000 distinct CDR3 sequences, approximately 13% recorded once. Sequencing input: whole blood. The receptors were gathered from an adult who was a healthcare worker with PCR-confirmed SARS-CoV-2 infection or an uninfected control (not recorded which).

At least ten counts were recorded for this clonotype. The CDR3 DNA is TGCGCCAGCAGCCGAGGACCGGGACAGGGAAAAGAGACCCAGTACTTC. It translates to CASSRGPGQGKETQYF. The chain combines TRBV4-1 with TRBJ2-5; 9 bases match TRBD1. Germline CDR1 MGHRA, CDR2 YSYEKL. CDR3 length: 16 amino acids. The V segment lost 4 bases and the J segment 3 bases; nucleotides outside the gene matches: 9.

This clonotype was seen only a few times. CDR3 in amino acids: CSARNRDRGSTTEAFF. Here the CDR3 DNA reads TGCAGTGCTAGGAACCGGGACAGGGGATCGACCACTGAAGCTTTCTTT. V is TRBV20-1 and J is TRBJ1-1; TRBD1 agrees at 10 bases. This CDR3 is built from 16 residues. V lost 3 bases and J lost 4; bases outside the gene matches: 11. Per germline, CDR1 DFQATT and CDR2 SNEGSKA (reference sequence).

Only a few counts were recorded for this clonotype. V and J are TRBV6-6 and TRBJ1-6; D is ambiguous. The germline CDR1 and CDR2 sequences are MNHNY and SVGAGI (reference sequence). This CDR3 comprises 16 residues. The V end lost 7 bases, the J end lost 0 bases, and 13 bases lay between the germline ends. This CDR3 reads CASTLPGSSYNSPLHF. The CDR3 DNA sequence: TGTGCCAGCACCCTACCGGGGAGCTCCTATAATTCACCCCTCCACTTT.

Ten or more counts support this clonotype. The genes are TRBV20-1 and TRBJ2-7, with 11 bases identical to TRBD1. The germline gives CDR1 DFQATT, CDR2 SNEGSKA (reference sequence). This CDR3 region has 14 residues. V lost 5 bases and J lost 3; bases outside the gene matches: 6. The CDR3 sequence: CSAVPGTGGYEQYF. The CDR3 DNA follows: TGCAGTGCTGTCCCCGGGACAGGGGGCTACGAGCAGTACTTC.

The table lists this clonotype with a few counts. The chain recombines TRBV29-1 with TRBJ2-7, with a possible D match to TRBD1 (6 bases). CDR1 and CDR2 (germline): SQVTM, ANQGSEA. V dropped 4 bases and J dropped 5 bases, with 12 bases sitting between them. CDR3 size: 12 residues. CDR3 loop: CSVVVGANEQYF. CDR3 DNA: TGCAGCGTTGTAGTGGGGGCGAACGAGCAGTACTTC.

The genes are TRBV6-2 or TRBV6-3 and TRBJ2-7; a weak D match, TRBD1 (6 bases). With 2 bases removed from V and 3 bases from J, the gap between germline ends came to 14 bases. The CDR3 runs to 15 residues. The germline CDR1 and CDR2 sequences are MNHEY and SVGEGT. DNA of the CDR3: TGTGCCAGCAGTTACCTGGACAGCGGAATCTACGAGCAGTACTTC. Its protein product is CASSYLDSGIYEQYF.

In its sample, this clonotype was seen a few times. V and J are TRBV5-1 and TRBJ2-7; possible D gene TRBD2, 5 bases. Germline V gives CDR1 SGHRS, CDR2 YFSETQ. The CDR3 totals 15 residues. V dropped 1 base and J dropped 0 bases, with 11 bases sitting between them. The CDR3 DNA is TGCGCCAGCAGCTTGAGGCTAGCCAGCTCCTACGAGCAGTACTTC. Amino acids: CASSLRLASSYEQYF. Supplemented by reference TRBV5-1 and TRBJ2-7, the full variable domain reads KAGVTQTPRYLIKTRGQQVTLSCSPISGHRSVSWYQQTPGQGLQFLFEYFSETQRNKGNFPGRFSGRQFSNSRSEMNVSTLELGDSALYLCASSLRLASSYEQYFGPGTRLTVT.

This clonotype was observed many times. The chain joins TRBV6-2 or TRBV6-3 to TRBJ2-3, with TRBD2 matching 7 bases. Trimming cost V 7 bases and J 4 bases; bases outside gene matches: 2. Germline loops: CDR1 MNHEY, CDR2 SVGEGT. The CDR3 covers 12 residues. The CDR3 spells CASTGLADTQYF. DNA for the CDR3: TGTGCCAGCACCGGACTAGCAGATACGCAGTATTTT.

This clonotype was observed a few times. The chain joins TRBV7-8 to TRBJ1-2; possibly TRBD1 for D (5 bases). Per the germline V gene, CDR1 is SGHVS and CDR2 is FQNEAQ. The V end lost 2 bases, the J end lost 2 bases, and 9 bases lay between the germline ends. The CDR3 consists of 14 residues. CDR3 region: CASSLPNRNYGYTF. CDR3 in DNA: TGTGCCAGCAGCTTACCTAACAGGAACTATGGCTACACCTTC.

The chain uses TRBV20-1 and TRBJ2-3; D is unclear. This CDR3 contains 13 residues. Looked up from germline, CDR1 is DFQATT and CDR2 is SNEGSKA (reference sequence). The V and J ends lost 5 bases and 2 bases respectively, with 11 bases between them. In DNA form, the CDR3 reads TGCAGTGCTTTCGATAGCTCCACAGATACGCAGTATTTT. Translated, it gives CSAFDSSTDTQYF.

The V gene is TRBV5-1, the J gene TRBJ2-1, with 12 positions matching TRBD2. V shed 2 bases and J 0 bases; nucleotides not matched to a gene: 9. Per the germline V gene, CDR1 is SGHRS and CDR2 is YFSETQ. There are 19 residues in the CDR3. CDR3 bases: TGCGCCAGCAGCTTCCGGCCTAGCGGGGGGGCGAACTCCTACAATGAGCAGTTCTTC. Its protein product is CASSFRPSGGANSYNEQFF.

This clonotype showed up many times. This chain uses TRBV28 with TRBJ1-1, with D hard to call. Germline V lookup: CDR1 MDHEN, CDR2 SYDVKM. The length of the CDR3 is 16 residues. Trimming left V 2 bases short and J 4 bases short, with 17 bases between. Here the CDR3 DNA reads TGTGCCAGCAGTTTAAATGATGCGTGGACGGTCACTGAAGCTTTCTTT. Translating it yields CASSLNDAWTVTEAFF.

The V and J genes are TRBV18 and TRBJ2-3; D is ambiguous. The V and J ends lost 4 bases and 9 bases respectively, with 20 bases between them. The CDR3 contains 15 residues. Germline-derived CDR1 and CDR2 are KGHSH and LQKENI. CDR3 region: CASSHGRLASVTQYF. CDR3 DNA: TGTGCCAGCTCACACGGGCGGTTGGCCTCGGTGACGCAGTATTTT.

This clonotype has a handful of counts. The V call is TRBV6-1, the J call TRBJ2-4, with 7 bases matching TRBD1. The V segment lost 2 bases and the J segment 3 bases; nucleotides outside the gene matches: 1. CDR3 length: 14 amino acids. The germline CDR1 and CDR2 sequences are MNHNS and SASEGT. CDR3 amino acids: CASSEQGDKNIQYF. CDR3 nucleotides: TGTGCCAGCAGTGAACAGGGGGACAAAAACATTCAGTACTTC.

The chain has TRBV12-3 or TRBV12-4 and TRBJ1-1; D is ambiguous. The CDR3 has 15 amino acids. Trimming took off 3 bases at V and 0 bases at J, with 11 bases between the two ends. In nucleotides, the CDR3 is TGTGCCAGCAGTTTGACGGAAGATCTGAACACTGAAGCTTTCTTT. Translated: CASSLTEDLNTEAFF.

This clonotype has only a few counts. This chain uses TRBV2 with TRBJ2-1, with D unclear. Trimming removed 7 bases from V and 5 bases from J, with 3 bases in between. This CDR3 region has 10 residues. The germline V gene encodes CDR1 SNHLY and CDR2 FYNNEI. The CDR3 region is CASTHNEQFF. As DNA, the CDR3 is TGTGCCAGCACCCACAATGAGCAGTTCTTC.

The J gene is TRBJ1-1, the V gene TRBV27; 8 bases align to TRBD1. CDR1 is MNHEY, CDR2 SMNVEV, per germline (reference sequence). V lost 5 bases and J lost 1; bases outside the gene matches: 6. The CDR3 covers 15 residues. The DNA of the CDR3 is TGTGCCAGCAGTGGGACAGGACATAAGAACACTGAAGCTTTCTTT. Translation gives CASSGTGHKNTEAFF.

This clonotype was observed once. The CDR3 region has the DNA TGTGCCAGCTCACCGGGACAGAACTCCTACGAGCAGTACTTC. Residues: CASSPGQNSYEQYF. J is TRBJ2-7 and V is TRBV18; 7 bases fit TRBD1. CDR3 length equals 14 residues. V was pared by 3 bases and J by 0 bases, with 2 bases of the junction left unmatched. Germline CDR1 reads KGHSH; CDR2 reads LQKENI.

This clonotype has more than one count but fewer than ten. The rearrangement links TRBV6-6 to TRBJ1-6; D is uncertain. V lost 3 bases to trimming and J lost 7 bases, with 10 bases between them. CDR3 length: 14 amino acids. Germline V gives CDR1 MNHNY, CDR2 SVGAGI (reference sequence). The chain's CDR3 is CASSYNTLNSPLHF. The CDR3 bases are TGTGCCAGCAGTTATAACACGCTCAATTCACCCCTCCACTTT.

The chain combines TRBV5-4 with TRBJ1-1, with D possibly TRBD1 on 6 matching bases. CDR3 size: 14 residues. Germline V lookup: CDR1 SGHNT, CDR2 YYREEE (reference sequence). V lost 1 base and J lost 1, with 8 bases in between. CDR3 nucleotides: TGTGCCAGCAGCTTGCCGACAGGGAACACTGAAGCTTTCTTT. Translation: CASSLPTGNTEAFF.